The 25 T cell receptor beta chains below all came from one sample that was sequenced in a study of blood T cell repertoires in COVID-19. TCRdb keeps only in-frame clones here, not all; method: immunoSEQ multiplex PCR. This sample has about 400,000 clones; more than 75% occur once, and the top ten carry around 10%. Sequenced material: PBMCs or T cells enriched from blood (not recorded which). The receptors shown here come from a woman in her 50s who had recovered from COVID-19.

This chain uses TRBV4-3 with TRBJ2-7, with D possibly matching TRBD2 (6 bases). V lost 0 bases to trimming and J lost 2 bases, with 11 bases between them. Germline V gives CDR1 LGHNA, CDR2 YSLEER. The CDR3 covers 15 residues. CDR3 sequence: CASSQEMGGTYEQYF. Written as DNA, the CDR3 is TGCGCCAGCAGCCAAGAGATGGGGGGTACCTACGAGCAGTACTTC.

The rearrangement joins TRBV19 to TRBJ2-6; 9 nucleotides line up with TRBD1. After removal of 7 bases from V and 0 bases from J, the junction contained 7 bases not matched to a gene. The CDR3 covers 17 residues. Germline V gives CDR1 LNHDA, CDR2 SQIVND (reference sequence). The CDR3 loop reads CASTSGTGSSGANVLTF. CDR3 nucleotides: TGTGCCAGTACCTCCGGGACAGGGTCCTCTGGGGCCAACGTCCTGACTTTC.

This clone was counted a few times. The genes are TRBV5-1 and TRBJ1-2, with 12 bases matching TRBD1. Germline CDR1 SGHRS, CDR2 YFSETQ. V lost 3 bases, J lost 6 bases, and 9 bases stayed unmatched. CDR3 size: 16 residues. CDR3 in DNA: TGCGCCAGCAGCTACTCCTCCGGGACAGGGGGCCATGGCTACACCTTC. Translation gives CASSYSSGTGGHGYTF.

This chain connects TRBV7-9 to TRBJ1-1; TRBD1 is a possible D gene (6 bases). V shed 4 bases and J shed 1 base, with 13 bases lying between them. CDR3 length: 15 amino acids. Germline CDR1 SEHNR, CDR2 FQNEAQ (reference sequence). The CDR3 sequence is CASSSLGHTNTEAFF. Written as DNA, the CDR3 is TGTGCCAGCAGCTCACTGGGACATACGAACACTGAAGCTTTCTTT. The complete variable domain, with remaining parts taken from reference TRBV7-9 and TRBJ1-1, reads DTGVSQNPRHKITKRGQNVTFRCDPISEHNRLYWYRQTLGQGPEFLTYFQNEAQLEKSRLLSDRFSAERPKGSFSTLEIQRTEQGDSAMYLCASSSLGHTNTEAFFGQGTRLTVV.

The genes are TRBV5-5 and TRBJ2-1, with D tentatively TRBD2 (6 bases). CDR3 length: 12 residues. Trimming left V 4 bases short and J 9 bases short, with 11 bases between. Germline CDR1 and CDR2: SGHKS and YYEKEE (reference sequence). The CDR3 DNA follows: TGTGCCAGCAGCAAGGCGGGGATTGAGCAGTTCTTC. As protein: CASSKAGIEQFF.

This rearrangement joins TRBV7-6 to TRBJ1-5, with 11 bases fitting TRBD1. Germline V lookup: CDR1 SGHVS, CDR2 FNYEAQ. V dropped 1 base and J dropped 4; count of bases not matched to a gene: 9. The CDR3 loop spans 18 amino acids. CDR3 sequence reads: CASSLDGGGQGANQPQHF. CDR3 sequence (DNA): TGTGCCAGCAGCTTAGATGGCGGAGGACAGGGGGCGAATCAGCCCCAGCATTTT.

The V call is TRBV9, the J call TRBJ2-1, with D perhaps matching TRBD1 (6 bases). The CDR3 runs 16 residues. CDR1 SGDLS and CDR2 YYNGEE come from the germline V gene. Between the trimmed V and J ends, which lost 2 bases and 0 bases, there was a span of 12 bases. CDR3 residues: CASSVSGASSYNEQFF. The CDR3 nucleotides read TGTGCCAGCAGCGTTTCAGGGGCCAGCTCCTACAATGAGCAGTTCTTC.

Regarding this clone: This specimen includes other DNA sequences encoding the same CDR3. The rearrangement joins TRBV28 to TRBJ1-5; D is possibly TRBD1 (5 bases). The ends were cut back, 4 bases at V and 2 bases at J, with 12 bases in the middle. Per the germline V gene, CDR1 is MDHEN and CDR2 is SYDVKM. The length of the CDR3 is 15 residues. The CDR3 DNA sequence: TGTGCCAGCAGTTCGGGGGGGGTCGGCAATCAGCCCCAGCATTTT. It translates to CASSSGGVGNQPQHF.

The J gene is TRBJ2-1, the V gene TRBV7-3, with 7 bases fitting TRBD2. There are 14 residues in the CDR3. Germline assignment: CDR1 SGHTA and CDR2 FQGTGA. The V and J ends lost 0 bases and 10 bases, in that order; junction bases with no gene match: 6. This chain's CDR3 is CASSLTTLAVEQFF. The CDR3 DNA sequence: TGTGCCAGCAGCTTAACGACCCTAGCGGTAGAGCAGTTCTTC.

The V gene is TRBV19, the J gene TRBJ1-5, with 7 bases identical to TRBD1. The CDR3 is 16 residues long. V lost 5 bases, J lost 6 bases, and 13 bases stayed unmatched. Germline values: CDR1 LNHDA, CDR2 SQIVND (reference sequence). In DNA, the CDR3 is TGTGCCAGTAGTTCCCCGCAGGGGGTGACCCTTCAGCCCCAGCATTTT. Its translation is CASSSPQGVTLQPQHF.

This chain uses TRBV6-5 with TRBJ2-7; no clear D. Germline V gene sequence: CDR1 MNHEY, CDR2 SVGAGI. Deletions cut 5 bases from V and 9 bases from J, with 17 bases between. The CDR3 runs 13 residues. DNA for the CDR3: TGTGCCAGCAGTCCGACACCGAAGGTGGGGCAGTACTTC. Protein product: CASSPTPKVGQYF.

The rearrangement uses TRBV20-1 and TRBJ2-7, with 9 bases that match TRBD1. Germline V CDR1 and CDR2: DFQATT, SNEGSKA (reference sequence). CDR3 length: 14 residues. V was clipped by 3 bases and J by 6 bases; unmatched bases: 9. The CDR3 DNA follows: TGCAGTGCTAGTATCGGGACAGGGACTCTCGAGCAGTACTTC. Encoded protein: CSASIGTGTLEQYF.

This clone was seen once. V is TRBV5-1 and J is TRBJ1-1; 9 positions match TRBD1. The germline gives CDR1 SGHRS, CDR2 YFSETQ. V lost 3 bases, J lost 5 bases, and 5 bases stayed unmatched. This CDR3 spans 14 amino acids. DNA for the CDR3: TGCGCCAGCAGCTACGGGACAGGGATAACTGAAGCTTTCTTT. It specifies CASSYGTGITEAFF.

This chain uses TRBV7-8 with TRBJ2-2; unclear D gene. The length of the CDR3 is 13 residues. V was cut by 0 bases and J by 6 bases, with 5 bases left in between. Germline loops: CDR1 SGHVS, CDR2 FQNEAQ. The CDR3 is CASSLASSGELFF. Written as DNA, the CDR3 is TGTGCCAGCAGCTTAGCGTCGTCCGGGGAGCTGTTTTTT.

The V call is TRBV5-6, the J call TRBJ1-1, with D perhaps matching TRBD1 (6 bases). V shed 0 bases and J shed 2 bases, with 8 bases lying between them. Germline CDR1 is SGHDT and CDR2 is YYEEEE. The length of the CDR3 is 14 residues. DNA of the CDR3: TGTGCCAGCAGCTTGGACAGGGTTAACACTGAAGCTTTCTTT. Amino acid sequence: CASSLDRVNTEAFF.

V is TRBV19 and J is TRBJ2-7, with 9 nucleotides matching TRBD1. The CDR3 contains 14 residues. V was clipped by 3 bases and J by 2 bases; unmatched bases: 2. In germline, CDR1 is LNHDA, CDR2 SQIVND (reference sequence). The CDR3 sequence: CASSIGTGTYEQYF. The CDR3 region has the DNA TGTGCCAGTAGTATCGGGACAGGGACCTACGAGCAGTACTTC.

The chain has TRBV12-3 or TRBV12-4 and TRBJ2-7; TRBD2 aligns across 7 bases. The trim removed 6 bases at V and 4 bases at J, leaving 6 bases unmatched. This CDR3 spans 13 amino acids. In DNA form, the CDR3 reads TGTGCCAGCAGCCCCTCCGGGGGGTACGAGCAGTACTTC. It specifies CASSPSGGYEQYF.

The genes are TRBV29-1 and TRBJ1-1; possible D gene TRBD1, 5 bases. The length of the CDR3 is 12 residues. V lost 5 bases and J lost 4, with 11 bases in between. Germline CDR1 is SQVTM and CDR2 is ANQGSEA. CDR3 in DNA: TGCAGCGTTACCACAGGATTCACTGAAGCTTTCTTT. This gives the protein CSVTTGFTEAFF.

In its sample, this clone was seen once. The gene calls are TRBV4-2 and TRBJ2-5; D unclear. V dropped 4 bases and J dropped 2 bases, with 5 bases sitting between them. The CDR3 runs 12 residues. CDR1 and CDR2 (germline): LGHNA, YNFKEQ. DNA of the CDR3: TGTGCCAGCAGCCGGCCGCAAGAGACCCAGTACTTC. Translating it yields CASSRPQETQYF.

This chain links TRBV3-1 (or the pseudogene TRBV3-2) with TRBJ2-1, with TRBD2 matching 11 bases. The CDR3 spans 14 residues. Germline V gene lookup returns CDR1 LGHDT and CDR2 YNNKEL (reference sequence). Trimming at V came to 2 bases and at J to 9 bases, leaving 3 bases not matched to a gene. CDR3 coding DNA: TGTGCCAGCAGCCAAATAGCGGGGGGGAGTGAGCAGTTCTTC. Encoded protein: CASSQIAGGSEQFF.

The V and J genes are TRBV19 and TRBJ2-3; possibly TRBD2 for D (6 bases). Looked up from germline, CDR1 is LNHDA and CDR2 is SQIVND (reference sequence). V was shortened by 5 bases and J by 4 bases, with 16 bases between the two germline ends. This CDR3 is built from 15 residues. The CDR3 coding sequence is TGTGCCAGTAGTCTCTTAGAGAGCGGGTCAGATACGCAGTATTTT. It yields the protein CASSLLESGSDTQYF.

Here the CDR3 reads CASSQGGGAKIAGELFF. In DNA, the CDR3 is TGCGCCAGCAGCCAAGGGGGGGGCGCAAAAATCGCCGGGGAGCTGTTTTTT. V usage is TRBV4-1 and J usage is TRBJ2-2; perhaps TRBD2 as D (7 bases). The CDR3 spans 17 residues. Looked up from germline, CDR1 is MGHRA and CDR2 is YSYEKL. Trimming left V 1 base short and J 6 bases short, with 18 bases between.

This clone was seen only once. The rearrangement uses TRBV6-5 and TRBJ1-6; tentative D call: TRBD1 (5 bases). Looked up from germline, CDR1 is MNHEY and CDR2 is SVGAGI. The CDR3 sequence is 14 residues long. V gave up 6 bases and J gave up 3 bases, with 9 bases separating them. CDR3: CASSLDSYNSPLHF. CDR3 bases: TGTGCCAGCAGCCTTGACAGCTATAATTCACCCCTCCACTTT.

The chain is built from TRBV4-1 and TRBJ2-2; no definite D call. The germline CDR1 and CDR2 sequences are MGHRA and YSYEKL. The V gene lost 1 base and the J gene lost 1 base, with 7 bases spanning the gap. There are 15 residues in the CDR3. The CDR3 region is CASSQARRNTGELFF. In DNA form, the CDR3 reads TGCGCCAGCAGCCAAGCCCGGAGGAACACCGGGGAGCTGTTTTTT.

The rearrangement links TRBV5-4 to TRBJ1-2; D perhaps matches TRBD1 (5 bases). The V and J ends lost 2 bases and 7 bases respectively, with 12 bases between them. The germline V gene has CDR1 SGHNT and CDR2 YYREEE (reference sequence). The CDR3 consists of 13 residues. Here the CDR3 reads CASSFRGSIGYTF. The CDR3 nucleotides read TGTGCCAGCAGCTTCCGGGGGAGTATTGGCTACACCTTC.